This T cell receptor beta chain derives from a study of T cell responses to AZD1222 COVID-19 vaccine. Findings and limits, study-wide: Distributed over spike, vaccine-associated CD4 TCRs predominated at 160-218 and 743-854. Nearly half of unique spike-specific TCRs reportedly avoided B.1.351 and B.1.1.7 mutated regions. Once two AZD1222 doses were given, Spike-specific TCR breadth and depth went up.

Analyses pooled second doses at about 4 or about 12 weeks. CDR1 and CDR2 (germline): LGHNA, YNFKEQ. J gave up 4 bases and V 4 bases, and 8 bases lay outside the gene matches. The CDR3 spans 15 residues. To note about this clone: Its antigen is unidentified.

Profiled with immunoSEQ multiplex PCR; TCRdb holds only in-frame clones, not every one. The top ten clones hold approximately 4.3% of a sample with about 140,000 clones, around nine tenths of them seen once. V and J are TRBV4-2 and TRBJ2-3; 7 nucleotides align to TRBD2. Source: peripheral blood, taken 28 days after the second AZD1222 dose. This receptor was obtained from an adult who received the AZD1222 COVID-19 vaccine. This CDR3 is CASSPRGGEADTQYF. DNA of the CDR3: TGTGCCAGCAGCCCTCGCGGGGGAGAGGCAGATACGCAGTATTTT.